Described below is a single T cell receptor beta chain sequence and its context. No antigen is known for it. The data were obtained in a study of CD8 T cells in ankylosing spondylitis. Study conclusions and caveats: Made up of fewer than 10 highly homologous variants, a TCR beta motif appeared characteristic of ankylosing spondylitis blood. The clones that were linked to disease were reported to be significantly enriched in matched synovial fluid samples from ankylosing spondylitis patients.

It was by quantitative 5'-RACE with molecular barcodes that TCR beta libraries were made. TCRdb itself ran the 5' RACE reads through MiXCR, one entry per CDR3 protein. The sample has 210,000 or so distinct CDR3 sequences; around 8% are singletons. The TCR was taken from a female donor with ankylosing spondylitis or in good health (not recorded which). Sequencing used blood, either unsorted or a sorted T cell fraction (not recorded which).

The CDR3 here is CFARVPTSTNEKLFF. As DNA, the CDR3 is TGCTTTGCTAGAGTTCCGACTTCAACTAATGAAAAACTGTTTTTT. The V gene is TRBV20-1, the J gene TRBJ1-4; no definite D call. The CDR3 length is 15 residues. Germline V gene data show CDR1 as DFQATT and CDR2 as SNEGSKA (reference sequence).